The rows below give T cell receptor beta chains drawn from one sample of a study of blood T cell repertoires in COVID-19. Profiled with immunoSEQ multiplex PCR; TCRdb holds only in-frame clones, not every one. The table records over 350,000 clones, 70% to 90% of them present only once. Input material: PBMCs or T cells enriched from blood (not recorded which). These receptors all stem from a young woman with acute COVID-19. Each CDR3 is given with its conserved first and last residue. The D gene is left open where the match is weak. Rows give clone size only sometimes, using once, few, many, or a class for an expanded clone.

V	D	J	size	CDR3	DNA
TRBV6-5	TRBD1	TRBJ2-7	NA	CASMGTGGTYEQYF	TGTGCCAGCATGGGGACAGGGGGAACCTACGAGCAGTACTTC
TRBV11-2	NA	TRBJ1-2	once	CASSLEGHASNYGYTF	TGTGCCAGCAGCTTAGAAGGACACGCGTCTAACTATGGCTACACCTTC
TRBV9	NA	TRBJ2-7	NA	CASSVRGDIVYEQYF	TGTGCCAGCAGCGTACGGGGGGACATAGTTTACGAGCAGTACTTC
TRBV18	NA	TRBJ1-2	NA	CASSPSLGSGYGYTF	TGTGCCAGCTCACCGTCACTGGGCAGCGGCTATGGCTACACCTTC
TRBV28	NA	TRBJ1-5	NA	CASSLGGLIGNQPQHF	TGTGCCAGCAGTTTGGGGGGGTTAATTGGGAATCAGCCCCAGCATTTT
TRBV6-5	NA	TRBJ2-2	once	CASGDSLVIGELFF	TGTGCCAGCGGGGACTCCCTGGTTATCGGGGAGCTGTTTTTT
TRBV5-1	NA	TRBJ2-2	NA	CASSLRQGGTGELFF	TGCGCCAGCAGCTTAAGACAGGGAGGCACCGGGGAGCTGTTTTTT
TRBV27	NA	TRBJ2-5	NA	CASRAQGKRETQYF	TGTGCCAGCCGCGCCCAGGGGAAAAGGGAGACCCAGTACTTC
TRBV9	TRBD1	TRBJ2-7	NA	CASSVGGTGSYEQYF	TGTGCCAGCAGCGTAGGGGGGACAGGATCCTACGAGCAGTACTTC
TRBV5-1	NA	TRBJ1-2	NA	CASSLSPGKLYGYTF	TGCGCCAGCAGCTTGAGTCCAGGGAAACTATATGGCTACACCTTC
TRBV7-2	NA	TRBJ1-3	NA	CASSLGRGGNTIYF	TGTGCCAGCAGCTTAGGGCGGGGAGGAAACACCATATATTTT
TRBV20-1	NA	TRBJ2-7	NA	CSADWKEGQYF	TGCAGTGCTGATTGGAAGGAGGGGCAGTACTTC
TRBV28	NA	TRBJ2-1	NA	CASSLVGSRYNEQFF	TGTGCCAGCAGTTTAGTGGGCTCTCGCTACAATGAGCAGTTCTTC
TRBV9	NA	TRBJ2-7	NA	CASSIAGTPVYEQYF	TGTGCCAGCAGCATCGCCGGGACACCAGTCTACGAGCAGTACTTC
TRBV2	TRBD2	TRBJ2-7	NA	CASSRSGGVDLEQYF	TGTGCCAGCAGTAGAAGCGGGGGGGTAGATCTCGAGCAGTACTTC
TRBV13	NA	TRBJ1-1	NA	CASRPGNTEAFF	TGTGCCAGCAGACCGGGAAACACTGAAGCTTTCTTT
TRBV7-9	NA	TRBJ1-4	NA	CASSSILEKLFF	TGTGCCAGCAGCTCTATACTCGAAAAACTGTTTTTT
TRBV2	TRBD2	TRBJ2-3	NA	CASRGGSGRAGDTQYF	TGTGCCAGCAGGGGCGGTAGCGGGAGGGCTGGAGATACGCAGTATTTT
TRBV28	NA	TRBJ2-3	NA	CASSRIPGADTQYF	TGTGCCAGCAGCCGAATCCCGGGGGCAGATACGCAGTATTTT
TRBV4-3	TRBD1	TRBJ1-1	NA	CASSQERQGATEAFF	TGCGCCAGCAGCCAAGAGAGACAGGGGGCCACTGAAGCTTTCTTT
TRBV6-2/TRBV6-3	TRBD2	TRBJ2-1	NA	CASSRGLANYNEQFF	TGTGCCAGCAGTAGGGGACTAGCGAACTACAATGAGCAGTTCTTC
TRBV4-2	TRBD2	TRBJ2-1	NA	CASSQGQASGYNEQFF	TGTGCCAGCAGCCAAGGCCAGGCTAGCGGCTACAATGAGCAGTTCTTC
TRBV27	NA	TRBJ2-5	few	CASSLSAGLRRETQYF	TGTGCCAGCAGTTTATCTGCGGGACTCCGAAGAGAGACCCAGTACTTC
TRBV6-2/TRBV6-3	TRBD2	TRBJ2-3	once	CASSRGLAGGNSGDTQYF	TGTGCCAGCAGTCGGGGACTAGCGGGGGGCAACTCAGGAGATACGCAGTATTTT
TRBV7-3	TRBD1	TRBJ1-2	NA	CASSLQGATYGYTF	TGTGCCAGCAGCTTACAGGGGGCTACCTATGGCTACACCTTC
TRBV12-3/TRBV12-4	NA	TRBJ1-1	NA	CASSSLFAEAFF	TGTGCCAGCAGTTCCCTTTTCGCTGAAGCTTTCTTT